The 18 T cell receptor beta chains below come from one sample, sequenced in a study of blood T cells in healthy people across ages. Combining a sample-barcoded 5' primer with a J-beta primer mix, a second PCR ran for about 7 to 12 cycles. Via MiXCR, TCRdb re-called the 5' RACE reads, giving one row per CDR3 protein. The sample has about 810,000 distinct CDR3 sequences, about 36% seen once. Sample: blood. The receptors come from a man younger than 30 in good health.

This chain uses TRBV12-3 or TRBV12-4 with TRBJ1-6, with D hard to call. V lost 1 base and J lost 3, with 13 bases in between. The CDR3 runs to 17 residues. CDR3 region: CASSLGRTGVYNSPLHF. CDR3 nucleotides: TGTGCCAGCAGTTTAGGAAGGACTGGCGTCTATAATTCACCCCTCCACTTT.

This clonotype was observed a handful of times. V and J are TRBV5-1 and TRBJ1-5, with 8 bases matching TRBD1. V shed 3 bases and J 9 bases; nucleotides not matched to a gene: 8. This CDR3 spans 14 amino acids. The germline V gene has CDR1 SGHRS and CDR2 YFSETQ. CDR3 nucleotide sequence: TGCGCCAGCAGCTCCGGGGACGGGACAGGGCCCCAGCATTTT. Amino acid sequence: CASSSGDGTGPQHF.

This CDR3 is CASSDGTGRGYGYTF. CDR3 nucleotide sequence: TGTGCCAGCAGCGATGGGACAGGACGGGGCTATGGCTACACCTTC. The chain uses TRBV2 and TRBJ1-2, with 8 bases that match TRBD1. CDR1 SNHLY and CDR2 FYNNEI come from the germline V gene. The CDR3 length is 15 residues. The ends lost 6 bases at V and 4 bases at J; junction bases unmatched: 10.

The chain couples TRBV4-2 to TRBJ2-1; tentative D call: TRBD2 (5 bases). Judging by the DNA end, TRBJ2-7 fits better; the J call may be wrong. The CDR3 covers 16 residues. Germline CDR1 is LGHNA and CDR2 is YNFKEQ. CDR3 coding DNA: TGTGCCAGCAGCCTCCGGACGGCTAGCTCCTACAATGAGCAGTACTTC. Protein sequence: CASSLRTASSYNEQYF.

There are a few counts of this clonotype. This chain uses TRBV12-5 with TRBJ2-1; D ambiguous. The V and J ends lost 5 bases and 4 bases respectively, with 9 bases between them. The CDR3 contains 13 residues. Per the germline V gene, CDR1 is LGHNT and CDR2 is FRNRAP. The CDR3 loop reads CASGVSRYNEQFF. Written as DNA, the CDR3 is TGTGCTAGTGGTGTGTCCAGGTACAATGAGCAGTTCTTC.

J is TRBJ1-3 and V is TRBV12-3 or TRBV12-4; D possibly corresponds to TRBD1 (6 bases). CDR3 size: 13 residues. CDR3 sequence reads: CGNRAPSGNTIYF. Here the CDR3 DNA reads TGTGGCAACAGGGCCCCCTCTGGAAACACCATATATTTT.

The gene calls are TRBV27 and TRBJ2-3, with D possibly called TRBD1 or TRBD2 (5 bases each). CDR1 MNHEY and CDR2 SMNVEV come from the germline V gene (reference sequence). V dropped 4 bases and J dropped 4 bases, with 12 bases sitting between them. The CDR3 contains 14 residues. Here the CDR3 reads CASSSGRVPDTQYF. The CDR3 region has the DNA TGTGCCAGCAGTTCGGGACGGGTCCCAGATACGCAGTATTTT.

Here the CDR3 reads CASSRGGRTGELFF. DNA of the CDR3: TGTGCCAGCAGCCGCGGGGGTCGAACCGGGGAGCTGTTTTTT. The chain links TRBV3-1 to TRBJ2-2; 7 bases agree with TRBD2. V shed 4 bases, J shed 5 bases, and the junction held 4 bases outside the gene matches. This CDR3 region has 14 residues. Germline V gene sequence: CDR1 LGHDT, CDR2 YNNKEL (reference sequence).

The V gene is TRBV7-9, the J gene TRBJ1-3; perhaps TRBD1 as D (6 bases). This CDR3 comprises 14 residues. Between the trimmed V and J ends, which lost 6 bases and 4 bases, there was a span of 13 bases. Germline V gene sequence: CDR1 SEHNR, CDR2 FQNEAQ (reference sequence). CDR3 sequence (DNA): TGTGCCAGCAGTCCCCCGGGGGCGGGAAACACCATATATTTT. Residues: CASSPPGAGNTIYF.

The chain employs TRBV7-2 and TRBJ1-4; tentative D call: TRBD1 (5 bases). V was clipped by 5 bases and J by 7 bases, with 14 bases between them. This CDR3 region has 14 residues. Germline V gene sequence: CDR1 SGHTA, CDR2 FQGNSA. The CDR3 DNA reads TGTGCCAGCAGCAAACAGGTGGTCGGTGAAAAACTGTTTTTT. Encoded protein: CASSKQVVGEKLFF.

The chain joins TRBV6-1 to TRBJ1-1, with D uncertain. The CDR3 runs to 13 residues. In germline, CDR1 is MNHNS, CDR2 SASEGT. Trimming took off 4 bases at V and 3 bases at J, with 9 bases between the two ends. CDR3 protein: CASSVYTYTEAFF. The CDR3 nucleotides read TGTGCCAGCAGTGTATACACCTACACTGAAGCTTTCTTT.

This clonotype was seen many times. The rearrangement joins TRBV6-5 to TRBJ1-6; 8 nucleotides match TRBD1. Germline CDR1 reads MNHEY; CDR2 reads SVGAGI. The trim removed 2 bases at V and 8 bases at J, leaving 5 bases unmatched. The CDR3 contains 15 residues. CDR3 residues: CASSYVGQVDSPLHF. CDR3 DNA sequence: TGTGCCAGCAGTTACGTGGGACAGGTCGATTCACCCCTCCACTTT.

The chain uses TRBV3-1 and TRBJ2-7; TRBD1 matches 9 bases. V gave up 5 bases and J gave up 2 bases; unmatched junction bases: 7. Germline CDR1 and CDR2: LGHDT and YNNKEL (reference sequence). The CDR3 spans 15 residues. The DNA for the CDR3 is TGTGCCAGCAGCATCCCCGGGACAGGGACCTACGAGCAGTACTTC. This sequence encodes CASSIPGTGTYEQYF.

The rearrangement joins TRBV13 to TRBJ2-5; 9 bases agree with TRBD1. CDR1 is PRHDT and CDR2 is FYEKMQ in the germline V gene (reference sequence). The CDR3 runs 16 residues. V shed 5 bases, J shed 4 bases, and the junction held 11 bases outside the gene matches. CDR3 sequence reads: CASSPLGQGRPETQYF. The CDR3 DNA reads TGTGCCAGCAGCCCCCTAGGACAGGGGAGACCAGAGACCCAGTACTTC.

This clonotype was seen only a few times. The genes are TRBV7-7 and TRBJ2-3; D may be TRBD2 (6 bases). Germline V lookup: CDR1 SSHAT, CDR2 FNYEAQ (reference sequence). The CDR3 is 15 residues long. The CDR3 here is CASGLRAGRADTQYF. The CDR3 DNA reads TGTGCTAGCGGCTTACGAGCTGGGCGGGCAGATACGCAGTATTTT. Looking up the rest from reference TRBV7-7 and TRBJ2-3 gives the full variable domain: GAGVSQSPRYKVTKRGQDVTLRCDPISSHATLYWYQQALGQGPEFLTYFNYEAQPDKSGLPSDRFSAERPEGSISTLTIQRTEQRDSAMYRCASGLRAGRADTQYFGPGTRLTVL.

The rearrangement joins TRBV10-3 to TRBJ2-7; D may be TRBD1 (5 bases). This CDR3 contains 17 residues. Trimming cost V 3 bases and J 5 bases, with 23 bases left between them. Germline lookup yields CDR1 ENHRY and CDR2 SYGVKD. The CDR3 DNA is TGTGCCATCAGTGAAATTATGTCGGGCAGGGAATTTGACGAGCAGTACTTC. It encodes CAISEIMSGREFDEQYF.

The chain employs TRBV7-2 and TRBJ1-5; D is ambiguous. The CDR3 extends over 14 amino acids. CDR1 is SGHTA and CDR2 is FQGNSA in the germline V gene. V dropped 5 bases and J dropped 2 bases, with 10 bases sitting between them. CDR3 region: CASSPHPGNQPQHF. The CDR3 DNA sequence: TGTGCCAGCAGCCCACATCCTGGCAATCAGCCCCAGCATTTT. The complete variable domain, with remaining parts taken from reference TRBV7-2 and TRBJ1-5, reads GAGVSQSPSNKVTEKGKDVELRCDPISGHTALYWYRQSLGQGLEFLIYFQGNSAPDKSGLPSDRFSAERTGGSVSTLTIQRTQQEDSAVYLCASSPHPGNQPQHFGDGTRLSIL.

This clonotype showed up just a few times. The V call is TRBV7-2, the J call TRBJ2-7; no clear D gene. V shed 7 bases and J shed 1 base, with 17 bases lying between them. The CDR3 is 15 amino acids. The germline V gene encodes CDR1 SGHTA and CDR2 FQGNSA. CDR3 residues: CASTEVPGLSYEQYF. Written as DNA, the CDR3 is TGTGCCAGCACAGAAGTACCAGGCTTATCCTACGAGCAGTACTTC.